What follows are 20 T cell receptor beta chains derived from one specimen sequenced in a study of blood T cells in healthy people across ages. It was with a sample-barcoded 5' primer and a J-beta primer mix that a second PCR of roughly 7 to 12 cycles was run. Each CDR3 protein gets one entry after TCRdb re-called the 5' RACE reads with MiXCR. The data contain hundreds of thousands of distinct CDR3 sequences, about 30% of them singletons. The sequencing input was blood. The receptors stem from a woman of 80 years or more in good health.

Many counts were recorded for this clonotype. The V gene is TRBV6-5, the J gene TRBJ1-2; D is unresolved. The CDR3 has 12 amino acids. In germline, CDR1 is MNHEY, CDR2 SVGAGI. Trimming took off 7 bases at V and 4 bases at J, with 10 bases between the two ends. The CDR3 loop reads CASTSDGYGYTF. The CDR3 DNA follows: TGTGCCAGCACCTCGGACGGCTATGGCTACACCTTC.

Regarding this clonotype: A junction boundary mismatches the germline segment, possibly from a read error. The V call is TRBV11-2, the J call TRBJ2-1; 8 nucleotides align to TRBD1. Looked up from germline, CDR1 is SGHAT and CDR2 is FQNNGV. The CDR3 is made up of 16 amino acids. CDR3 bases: TGTGCCAGCAGCTTAGGATGGCGGACAGGGAGGAATGAGCGGTTTTTC. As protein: CASSLGWRTGRNERFF.

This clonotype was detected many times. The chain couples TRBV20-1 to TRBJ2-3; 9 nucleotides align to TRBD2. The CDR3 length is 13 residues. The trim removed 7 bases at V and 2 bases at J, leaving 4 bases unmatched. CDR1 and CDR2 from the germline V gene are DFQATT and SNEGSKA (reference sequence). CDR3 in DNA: TGCAGTGTCCTAGCGGGGAACACAGATACGCAGTATTTT. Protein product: CSVLAGNTDTQYF.

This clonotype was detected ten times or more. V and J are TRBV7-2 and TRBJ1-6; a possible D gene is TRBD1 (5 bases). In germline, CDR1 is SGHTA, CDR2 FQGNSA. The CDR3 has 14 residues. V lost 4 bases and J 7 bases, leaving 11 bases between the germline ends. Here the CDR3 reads CASSWGLLNSPLHF. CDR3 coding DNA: TGTGCCAGCAGCTGGGGACTGCTCAATTCACCCCTCCACTTT.

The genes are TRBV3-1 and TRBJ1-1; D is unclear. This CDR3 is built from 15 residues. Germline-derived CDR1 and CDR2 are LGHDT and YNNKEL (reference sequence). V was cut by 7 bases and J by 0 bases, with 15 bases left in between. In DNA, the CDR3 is TGTGCCAGCACCCCGCCGGGGAACTTGAACACTGAAGCTTTCTTT. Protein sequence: CASTPPGNLNTEAFF.

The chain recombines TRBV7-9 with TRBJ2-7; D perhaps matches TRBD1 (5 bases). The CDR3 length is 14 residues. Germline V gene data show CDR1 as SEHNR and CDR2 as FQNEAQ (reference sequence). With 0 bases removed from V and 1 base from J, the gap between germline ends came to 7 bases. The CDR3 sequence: CASSLARQSYEQYF. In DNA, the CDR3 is TGTGCCAGCAGCTTAGCGCGACAGTCCTACGAGCAGTACTTC.

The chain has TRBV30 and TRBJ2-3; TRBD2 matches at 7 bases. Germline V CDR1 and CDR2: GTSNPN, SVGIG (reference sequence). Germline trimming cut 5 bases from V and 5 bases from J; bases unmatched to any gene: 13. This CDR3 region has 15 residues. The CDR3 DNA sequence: TGTGCCTGGGAGAAGGGGACTAAGCAGAAAGATACGCAGTATTTT. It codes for CAWEKGTKQKDTQYF.

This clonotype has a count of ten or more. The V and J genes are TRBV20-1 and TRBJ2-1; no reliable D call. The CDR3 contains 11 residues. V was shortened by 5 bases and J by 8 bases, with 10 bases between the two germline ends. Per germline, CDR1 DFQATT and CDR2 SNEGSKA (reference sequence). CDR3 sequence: CSAWIADEQFF. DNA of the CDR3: TGCAGTGCTTGGATAGCTGATGAGCAGTTCTTC.

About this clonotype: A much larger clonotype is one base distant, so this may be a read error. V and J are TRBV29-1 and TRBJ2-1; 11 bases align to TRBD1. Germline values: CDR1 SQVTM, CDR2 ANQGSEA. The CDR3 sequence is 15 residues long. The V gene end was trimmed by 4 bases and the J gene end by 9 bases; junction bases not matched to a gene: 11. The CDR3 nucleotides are TGCAGCGTTGGGCGGGGGACAGGGGGTCGCGGTGAGCAGTTCTTC. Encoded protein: CSVGRGTGGRGEQFF.

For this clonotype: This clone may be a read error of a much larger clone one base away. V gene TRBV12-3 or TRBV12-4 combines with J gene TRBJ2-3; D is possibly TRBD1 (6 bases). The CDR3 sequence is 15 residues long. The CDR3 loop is CASNPQGLWTDAQYF. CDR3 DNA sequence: TGTGCCAGCAACCCTCAGGGATTATGGACAGATGCGCAGTATTTT.

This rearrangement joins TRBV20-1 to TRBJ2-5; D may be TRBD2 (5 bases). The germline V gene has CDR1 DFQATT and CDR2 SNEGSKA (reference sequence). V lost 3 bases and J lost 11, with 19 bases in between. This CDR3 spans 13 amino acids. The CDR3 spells CSARRASTDTQYF. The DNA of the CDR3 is TGCAGTGCTAGGAGGGCTAGCACAGATACGCAGTACTTC.

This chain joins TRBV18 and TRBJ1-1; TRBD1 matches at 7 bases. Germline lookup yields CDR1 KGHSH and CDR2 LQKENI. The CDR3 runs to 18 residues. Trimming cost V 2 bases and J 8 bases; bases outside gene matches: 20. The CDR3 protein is CASSPAGPKGTTGVEAFF. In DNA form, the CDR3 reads TGTGCCAGCTCACCAGCCGGTCCTAAGGGAACCACAGGGGTGGAAGCTTTCTTT.

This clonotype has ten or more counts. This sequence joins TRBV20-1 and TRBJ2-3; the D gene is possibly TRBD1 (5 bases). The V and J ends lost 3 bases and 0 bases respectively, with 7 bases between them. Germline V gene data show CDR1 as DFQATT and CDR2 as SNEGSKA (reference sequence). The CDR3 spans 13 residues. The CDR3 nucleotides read TGCAGTGCTAGGGGGCGGAGCACAGATACGCAGTATTTT. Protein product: CSARGRSTDTQYF.

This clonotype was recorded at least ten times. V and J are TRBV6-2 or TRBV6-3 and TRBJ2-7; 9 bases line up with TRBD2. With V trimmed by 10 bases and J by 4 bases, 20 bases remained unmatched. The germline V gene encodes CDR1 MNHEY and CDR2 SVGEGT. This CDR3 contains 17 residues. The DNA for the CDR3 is TGTGCCACAACGCCCCTGGGTGGCCTAGCGGGGAGATACGAGCAGTACTTC. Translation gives CATTPLGGLAGRYEQYF.

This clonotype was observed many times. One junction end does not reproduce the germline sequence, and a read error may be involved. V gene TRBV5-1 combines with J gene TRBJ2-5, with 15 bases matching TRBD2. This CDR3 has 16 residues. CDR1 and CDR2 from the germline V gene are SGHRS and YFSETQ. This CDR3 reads CASSSGLAGGEDTQYF. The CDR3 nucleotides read TGCGCCAGCAGCTCCGGACTAGCGGGGGGGGAAGATACCCAGTACTTC.

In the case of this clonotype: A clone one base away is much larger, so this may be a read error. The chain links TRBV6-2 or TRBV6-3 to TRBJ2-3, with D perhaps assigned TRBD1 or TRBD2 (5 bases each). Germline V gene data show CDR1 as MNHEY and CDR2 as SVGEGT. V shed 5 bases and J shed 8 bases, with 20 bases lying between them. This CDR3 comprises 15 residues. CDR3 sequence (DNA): TGTGCCAGCAGTCAGACGGGACCACCACACTGTACGCAGTATTTT. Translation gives CASSQTGPPHCTQYF.

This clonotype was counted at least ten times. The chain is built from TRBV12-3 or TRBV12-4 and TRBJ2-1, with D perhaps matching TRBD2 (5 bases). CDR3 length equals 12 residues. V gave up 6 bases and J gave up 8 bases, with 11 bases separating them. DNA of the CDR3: TGTGCCAGCAGCCACTCGCGGGATGAGCAGTTCTTC. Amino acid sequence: CASSHSRDEQFF.

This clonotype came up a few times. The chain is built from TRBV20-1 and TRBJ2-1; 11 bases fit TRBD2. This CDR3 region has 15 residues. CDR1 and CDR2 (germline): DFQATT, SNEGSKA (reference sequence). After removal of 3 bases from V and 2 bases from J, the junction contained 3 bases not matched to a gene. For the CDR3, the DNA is TGCAGTGCTAGGTCACTAGCGGGGGCCTACAATGAGCAGTTCTTC. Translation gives CSARSLAGAYNEQFF.

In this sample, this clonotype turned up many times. The CDR3: CASSPYSGGADTQYF. CDR3 nucleotides: TGTGCCAGCAGCCCTTATAGCGGGGGGGCAGATACGCAGTATTTT. The rearrangement joins TRBV9 to TRBJ2-3, with TRBD2 identical over 11 bases. The CDR3 sequence is 15 residues long. Germline V gene data show CDR1 as SGDLS and CDR2 as YYNGEE. After removal of 4 bases from V and 4 bases from J, the junction contained 5 bases not matched to a gene.

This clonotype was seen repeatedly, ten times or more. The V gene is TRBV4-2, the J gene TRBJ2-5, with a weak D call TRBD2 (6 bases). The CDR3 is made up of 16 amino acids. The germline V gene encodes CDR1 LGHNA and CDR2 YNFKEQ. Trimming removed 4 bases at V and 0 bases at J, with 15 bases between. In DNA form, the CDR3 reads TGTGCCAGCAGCCGAGGGGCTAGCGCGTACCAAGAGACCCAGTACTTC. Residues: CASSRGASAYQETQYF.